A selection of T cell receptor beta chains follows, all from one sample in a study of blood T cell repertoires in COVID-19. Using immunoSEQ multiplex PCR, the repertoire was profiled, and TCRdb retains in-frame clones only, with some absent. Here the sample spans some 220,000 clones, 84% being singletons. Sequenced material: peripheral blood. The receptors were sampled from a man aged 50 or older with active or convalescent COVID-19. Both conserved end residues are part of each CDR3. The D gene is left open where the match is weak. Expanded clones are given a class, and other clones once, few, many or no size at all.

j_gene,v_gene,abundance,d_gene,CDR3nt,CDR3aa
TRBJ1-2,TRBV18,NA,NA,TGTGCCAGCTCACCAGTTATCGCGGCACAGGGTGTGCATGGCTACACCTTC,CASSPVIAAQGVHGYTF
TRBJ2-7,TRBV3-1/TRBV3-2,NA,TRBD2,TGTGCCAGCGCGATCGGGACTAGCGGTTCCTACGAGCAGTACTTC,CASAIGTSGSYEQYF
TRBJ2-1,TRBV4-1,NA,TRBD2,TGCGCCAGCAGCCACACTCCGGGACTAGCATGGAATGAGCAGTTCTTC,CASSHTPGLAWNEQFF
TRBJ1-1,TRBV5-4,NA,NA,TGTGCCAGCAGCTATAAAGGGGGAAACACTGAAGCTTTCTTT,CASSYKGGNTEAFF
TRBJ1-2,TRBV9,NA,NA,TGTGCCAGCAGCGTAGGAGGCAGCCTTGATTACACCTTC,CASSVGGSLDYTF
TRBJ2-7,TRBV2,NA,TRBD2,TGTGCCAGCAGAAGGACTAGCGGGAGGTCTTACGAGCAGTACTTC,CASRRTSGRSYEQYF
TRBJ2-5,TRBV19,NA,NA,TGTGCCAGTAGTATCCAGGGGCAGGTGGGGACCCAGTACTTC,CASSIQGQVGTQYF
TRBJ1-5,TRBV2,NA,NA,TGTGCCAGCAGTGAATACGGGGGTACTCAGCCCCAGCATTTT,CASSEYGGTQPQHF
TRBJ1-4,TRBV5-6,few,NA,TGTGCCAGCAGCTTGGTCGGGGGGGAAGATGAAAAACTGTTTTTT,CASSLVGGEDEKLFF
TRBJ2-3,TRBV2,once,NA,TGTGCCAGCGCGGTTGGTCGGAGCACAGATACGCAGTATTTT,CASAVGRSTDTQYF
TRBJ2-7,TRBV3-1/TRBV3-2,NA,NA,TGTGCCAGCAGCCAAGGGGCTAGCCAGTACGAGCAGTACTTC,CASSQGASQYEQYF
TRBJ2-2,TRBV9,NA,TRBD2,TGTGCCAGCAGCGTAGAACTAGCGCGGAACACCGGGGAGCTGTTTTTT,CASSVELARNTGELFF
TRBJ1-5,TRBV5-8,NA,NA,TGTGCCAGCAGCCTGCAGGGGTATAGCAATCAGCCCCAGCATTTT,CASSLQGYSNQPQHF
TRBJ2-1,TRBV5-4,NA,NA,TGTGCCAGCAGCCCCAAAAACAATGAGCAGTTCTTC,CASSPKNNEQFF
TRBJ1-5,TRBV6-6,NA,NA,TGTGCCAGCAGTTACTCCTGGGGGGGCAATCAGCCCCAGCATTTT,CASSYSWGGNQPQHF
TRBJ2-3,TRBV6-5,NA,TRBD1,TGTGCCAGCAGTTTGGACAGGAACACAGATACGCAGTATTTT,CASSLDRNTDTQYF
TRBJ2-3,TRBV4-2,NA,TRBD2,TGTGCCAGCAGCCCCGCGGCCCTTCCGGGACTACTCACAGATACGCAGTATTTT,CASSPAALPGLLTDTQYF
TRBJ1-1,TRBV19,NA,NA,TGTGCCAGTTCACAGGGAACTGAAGCTTTCTTT,CASSQGTEAFF
TRBJ2-5,TRBV4-1,NA,TRBD2,TGCGCCAGCAGTACTAGCGGTATGCAAGAGACCCAGTACTTC,CASSTSGMQETQYF